This paragraph reports one T cell receptor (beta chain). Antigen unknown. PCR primers comprised 60 Vbeta and 13 Jbeta primers. Profiled with immunoSEQ multiplex PCR; TCRdb holds only in-frame clones, not every one. The sample records about 210,000 clones, about four fifths being singletons. This sample stems from a study of cytomegalovirus exposure and HLA in healthy donors. The CDR3 sequence is 14 residues long. The ends were cut back, 0 bases at V and 6 bases at J, with 12 bases in the middle. CDR1 and CDR2 from the germline V gene are SGHDT and YYEEEE. Study results and caveats: Reports showed the classifier diagnosing cytomegalovirus status with high specificity and sensitivity.

This chain connects TRBV5-6 to TRBJ1-2; D is unclear. The specimen sequenced was PBMCs. The receptor's source is a man aged 40-49 years in good health and CMV-seropositive. CDR3 amino acids: CASSLATLSHGYTF. The CDR3 DNA reads as TGTGCCAGCAGCTTGGCGACACTTAGTCATGGCTACACCTTC.